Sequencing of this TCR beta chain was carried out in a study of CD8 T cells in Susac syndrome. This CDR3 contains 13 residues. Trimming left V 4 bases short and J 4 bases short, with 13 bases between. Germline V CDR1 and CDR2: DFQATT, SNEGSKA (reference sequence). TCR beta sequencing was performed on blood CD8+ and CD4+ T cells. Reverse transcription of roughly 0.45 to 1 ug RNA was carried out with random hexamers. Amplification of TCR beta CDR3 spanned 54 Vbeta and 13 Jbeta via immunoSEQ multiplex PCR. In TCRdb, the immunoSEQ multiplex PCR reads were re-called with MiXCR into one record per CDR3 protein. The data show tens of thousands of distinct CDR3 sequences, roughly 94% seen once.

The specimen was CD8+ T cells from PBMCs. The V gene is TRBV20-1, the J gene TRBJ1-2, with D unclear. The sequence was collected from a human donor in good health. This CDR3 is CSAKASPFYGYTF. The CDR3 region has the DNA TGCAGTGCTAAAGCCAGCCCCTTCTATGGCTACACCTTC.